The subject of this entry is one T cell receptor beta chain. Its antigen remains unknown. Method: immunoSEQ multiplex PCR; TCRdb's copy keeps in-frame clones and lacks some. The sample presents some 38,000 clones, none singletons. The related graft donor's blood sample was taken on the day of bone marrow donation. These data originate in a study of T cells after posttransplantation cyclophosphamide. Study results and limitations: Blood and skin or GI T cell repertoires showed limited TRB overlap. Donor CD8+ memory clones often dominated recipient blood repertoires at later times. Recipient CMV seropositivity and CMV reactivation strongly tracked TRB clonality.

With 5 bases removed from V and 0 bases from J, the gap between germline ends came to 14 bases. Germline V gene sequence: CDR1 SGHTA, CDR2 FQGNSA. CDR3 size: 15 residues. The sample taken for sequencing was PBMCs. V usage is TRBV7-2 and J usage is TRBJ2-7; D remains ambiguous. The receptor's source is a man aged 50-60 years in good health, CMV-negative, and a related stem cell transplant donor. The CDR3 nucleotides are TGTGCCAGCAGCCCCAGTCAGTCATACTCCTACGAGCAGTACTTC. Translating it yields CASSPSQSYSYEQYF.